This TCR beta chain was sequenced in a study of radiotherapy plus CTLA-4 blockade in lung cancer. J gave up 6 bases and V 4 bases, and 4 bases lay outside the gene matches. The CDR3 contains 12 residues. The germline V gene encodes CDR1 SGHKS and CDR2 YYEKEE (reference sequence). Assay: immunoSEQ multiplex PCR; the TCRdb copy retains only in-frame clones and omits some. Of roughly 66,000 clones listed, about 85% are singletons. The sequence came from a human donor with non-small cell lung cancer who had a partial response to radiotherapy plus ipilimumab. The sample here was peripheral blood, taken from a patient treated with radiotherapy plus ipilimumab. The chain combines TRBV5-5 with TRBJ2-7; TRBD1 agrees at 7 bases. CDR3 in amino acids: CASSLTGAEQYF. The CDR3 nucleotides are TGTGCCAGCAGCCTCACAGGGGCCGAGCAGTACTTC.